Shown below are 7 T cell receptor beta chains from a single sample sequenced in a study of T cell responses to AZD1222 COVID-19 vaccine. Produced via immunoSEQ multiplex PCR; TCRdb's table is partial and in-frame only. The sample has fewer than 30,000 clones; about 85% are singletons. The specimen comprised peripheral blood, sampled 28 days after the second AZD1222 dose. These receptors all stem from an adult who received the AZD1222 COVID-19 vaccine.

The chain uses TRBV20-1 and TRBJ2-7; D is possibly TRBD1 (6 bases). Per germline, CDR1 DFQATT and CDR2 SNEGSKA (reference sequence). The V gene lost 5 bases and the J gene lost 6 bases, with 11 bases spanning the gap. The CDR3 extends over 11 amino acids. CDR3 protein: CSALGQSEQYF. In DNA, the CDR3 is TGCAGTGCTCTTGGACAGAGCGAGCAGTACTTC.

The CDR3 protein is CASSPGQGNSPLHF. DNA of the CDR3: TGTGCCAGCTCGCCGGGACAGGGGAATTCACCCCTCCACTTT. The chain is built from TRBV2 and TRBJ1-6, with 10 nucleotides matching TRBD1. Germline V gene data show CDR1 as SNHLY and CDR2 as FYNNEI. V shed 8 bases and J 7 bases; nucleotides not matched to a gene: 5. The CDR3 totals 14 residues.

This sequence joins TRBV27 and TRBJ2-1, with 7 bases lining up with TRBD2. The CDR3 extends over 15 amino acids. From germline, CDR1 is MNHEY and CDR2 SMNVEV (reference sequence). The J segment lost 5 bases and the V segment lost 7 bases, leaving 11 bases of the junction unmatched. The CDR3 sequence: CASTRPGLINNEQFF. The CDR3 nucleotides are TGTGCCAGCACCAGACCGGGACTAATTAACAATGAGCAGTTCTTC.

The chain links TRBV5-5 to TRBJ1-3, with D possibly matching TRBD1 (5 bases). CDR1 is SGHKS, CDR2 YYEKEE, per germline (reference sequence). CDR3 length equals 15 residues. Trimming pared 4 bases from V and 1 base from J, leaving 12 bases between. The CDR3 reads CASSVGPGSGNTIYF. The CDR3 coding sequence is TGTGCCAGCAGCGTAGGTCCAGGGTCTGGAAACACCATATATTTT.

This clone was found a few times. The chain couples TRBV7-2 to TRBJ2-1, with 11 bases matching TRBD2. The CDR3 length is 14 residues. With 6 bases clipped from V and 8 bases from J, the junction kept 6 bases outside the gene matches. Germline V gives CDR1 SGHTA, CDR2 FQGNSA. The CDR3 DNA follows: TGTGCCAGCAGACGTGGACTAGCGGGCCATGAGCAGTTCTTC. It yields the protein CASRRGLAGHEQFF.

V usage is TRBV28 and J usage is TRBJ2-5, with 7 positions matching TRBD2. The CDR3 covers 15 residues. CDR1 MDHEN and CDR2 SYDVKM come from the germline V gene. Germline trimming cut 6 bases from V and 3 bases from J; bases unmatched to any gene: 10. In DNA form, the CDR3 reads TGTGCCAGCAGCCCTAGTGGGAGGGTTGAAGAGACCCAGTACTTC. Residues: CASSPSGRVEETQYF.

The rearrangement joins TRBV24-1 to TRBJ2-7, with 10 bases lining up with TRBD1. This CDR3 has 15 residues. The germline gives CDR1 KGHDR, CDR2 SFDVKD. V was pared by 4 bases and J by 3 bases, with 5 bases of the junction left unmatched. CDR3 amino acids: CATSDVRDRGYEQYF. CDR3 nucleotides: TGTGCCACCAGTGACGTCCGGGACAGGGGCTACGAGCAGTACTTC.